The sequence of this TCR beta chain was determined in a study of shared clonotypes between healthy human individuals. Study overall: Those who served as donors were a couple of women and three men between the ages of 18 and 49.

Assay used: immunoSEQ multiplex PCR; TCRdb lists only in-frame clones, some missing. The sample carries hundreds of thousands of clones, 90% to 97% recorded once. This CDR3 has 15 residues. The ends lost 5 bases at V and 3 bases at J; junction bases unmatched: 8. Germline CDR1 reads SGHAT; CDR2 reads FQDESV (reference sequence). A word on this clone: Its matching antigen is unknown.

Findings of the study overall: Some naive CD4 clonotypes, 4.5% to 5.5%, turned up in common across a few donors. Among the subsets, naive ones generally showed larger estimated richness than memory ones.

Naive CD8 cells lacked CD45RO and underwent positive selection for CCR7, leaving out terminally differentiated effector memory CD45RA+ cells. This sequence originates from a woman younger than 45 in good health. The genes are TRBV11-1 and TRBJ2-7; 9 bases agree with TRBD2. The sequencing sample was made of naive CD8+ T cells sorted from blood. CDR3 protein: CASSPWASGNYEQYF. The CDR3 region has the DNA TGTGCCAGCAGCCCGTGGGCTAGCGGGAACTACGAGCAGTACTTC.